This T cell receptor beta chain appears in the sequencing data of a study of blood T cell repertoires in COVID-19. Overall study context: The United States, Italy and Spain supplied acute and convalescent COVID-19 samples. From T cells, B-cell-depleted T cells, or PBMCs came the material, which was cDNA or gDNA.

The sample holds a few counts of this clone. This CDR3 has 14 residues. The ends lost 6 bases at V and 7 bases at J; junction bases unmatched: 8. Germline loops: CDR1 LNHDA, CDR2 SQIVND (reference sequence). Authors' analysis steps: Researchers report that nucleated cell counts were estimated from reference gene primer amplification. Profiled with immunoSEQ multiplex PCR; TCRdb holds only in-frame clones, not every one. V and J calls and clone size come straight from that table; D and trimming were deduced from the DNA. This table holds 150,000 to 200,000 clones, 65% to 80% found once. This chain connects TRBV19 to TRBJ1-1, with 10 bases matching TRBD1. This receptor was taken from a man aged 50 or older who had recovered from COVID-19. Input material: peripheral blood. CDR3 DNA sequence: TGTGCCAGTAGAGAGACAGGGGGCGAAGGTGAAGCTTTCTTT. It codes for CASRETGGEGEAFF.